Shown below are 19 T cell receptor beta chains from a single sample sequenced in a study of T-cell reconstitution after alpha-beta-depleted transplantation in children (dated by TCRdb to the mid-2010s). The treatment or condition label for this specimen denotes: allogeneic hematopoietic cell transplantation with graft depleted of TCRalphabeta T cells and CD19 B cells. Library construction relied on PCR. These reads were obtained on an Illumina HiSeq 2500. Molecular barcoding was employed in the preparation of TCR libraries, with unique molecular identifiers being used to normalize TCRbeta repertoire quantification. The public reads were reprocessed in TCRdb via fastp at Q25 and MiXCR, keeping in-frame beta chains. A single entry per CDR3 protein holds the most common genes and DNA from its merged rows. The sample has more than 400,000 distinct CDR3 sequences on record, around 10% of them singletons. The top ten constitute roughly 15% of the sample.

Sequences were derived from PBMCs, mostly from graft donor cells, sampled 180 days after TCRalphabeta/CD19-depleted stem cell transplant. All receptors derive from a female patient between 2 and 15 years old who had a stem cell transplant for aplastic anemia, so the T cells may come from the graft donor.

This clonotype was seen a few times. This chain uses TRBV28 with TRBJ1-2; TRBD1 matches 7 bases. This CDR3 region has 16 residues. Germline values: CDR1 MDHEN, CDR2 SYDVKM. J lost 8 bases, V lost 2 bases, and 14 bases had no gene match. This CDR3 reads CASSLTENPGQRGYTF. The CDR3 DNA reads as TGTGCCAGCAGTTTAACGGAGAATCCGGGACAGCGCGGCTACACCTTC.

This clonotype has a handful of counts. The J gene is TRBJ1-2, the V gene TRBV28; D perhaps matches TRBD1 (5 bases). V was clipped by 6 bases and J by 8 bases, with 16 bases between them. The CDR3 loop spans 13 amino acids. Germline-derived CDR1 and CDR2 are MDHEN and SYDVKM. CDR3 nucleotides: TGTGCCAGCAGCCCCGAGGGGCCGGGCGGCTACACCTTC. Protein product: CASSPEGPGGYTF.

This clonotype occurred many times. This chain uses TRBV12-3 or TRBV12-4 with TRBJ2-5; no firm D call. The V end was cut by 2 bases, the J end by 5 bases, with 12 bases between. There are 14 residues in the CDR3. The CDR3 protein is CASSLTSRPETQYF. The DNA of the CDR3 is TGTGCCAGCAGTTTAACGTCCAGGCCCGAGACCCAGTACTTC.

This clonotype was counted ten times or more. The chain couples TRBV12-3 or TRBV12-4 to TRBJ2-7, with a weak D call TRBD2 (5 bases). Deletions cut 4 bases from V and 4 bases from J, with 11 bases between. This CDR3 region has 13 residues. The CDR3 is CASSWETQYEQYF. DNA of the CDR3: TGTGCCAGCAGTTGGGAGACCCAGTACGAGCAGTACTTC.

The gene calls are TRBV5-5 and TRBJ2-1, with TRBD2 matching over 8 bases. The CDR3 spans 16 residues. The junction had 10 bases not matched to a gene; V was cut back by 2 bases and J by 6 bases. Germline CDR1 is SGHKS and CDR2 is YYEKEE (reference sequence). Here the CDR3 DNA reads TGTGCCAGCAGCTTACTAGCGGCTAGGGTGGGCAATGAGCAGTTCTTC. Translation: CASSLLAARVGNEQFF.

The chain has TRBV7-9 and TRBJ2-7, with TRBD2 matching over 10 bases. V trimming: 3 bases; J trimming: 2 bases; junction bases outside the gene matches: 4. The CDR3 has 15 residues. CDR1 is SEHNR and CDR2 is FQNEAQ in the germline V gene (reference sequence). In DNA, the CDR3 is TGTGCCAGCAGCTTGGCGAGCGGGAGGGCCTACGAGCAGTACTTC. Its translation is CASSLASGRAYEQYF.

There are many counts of this clonotype. The chain employs TRBV28 and TRBJ2-3; TRBD2 aligns across 10 bases. The germline V gene encodes CDR1 MDHEN and CDR2 SYDVKM. The CDR3 totals 17 residues. The V gene end was trimmed by 3 bases and the J gene end by 1 base; junction bases not matched to a gene: 7. CDR3 in DNA: TGTGCCAGCAGTTTTCCACCCGGGACTAGCGGCACAGATACGCAGTATTTT. Amino acids: CASSFPPGTSGTDTQYF.

There are a few counts of this clonotype. The chain couples TRBV12-3 or TRBV12-4 to TRBJ2-3; D not certain. V lost 5 bases and J lost 0, with 12 bases in between. This CDR3 is built from 15 residues. The CDR3 loop reads CASSPDTSSTDTQYF. The CDR3 DNA reads as TGTGCCAGCAGTCCCGACACTTCTAGCACAGATACGCAGTATTTT.

The chain links TRBV7-2 to TRBJ1-1; D is possibly TRBD1 (5 bases). Between the trimmed V and J ends, which lost 5 bases and 4 bases, there was a span of 14 bases. CDR1 and CDR2 from the germline V gene are SGHTA and FQGNSA. CDR3 length equals 14 residues. The CDR3 here is CASSGPGTLTEAFF. CDR3 nucleotides: TGTGCCAGCAGCGGCCCCGGGACTCTCACTGAAGCTTTCTTT.

This clonotype was detected only a few times. The rearrangement links TRBV11-3 to TRBJ2-5; D uncertain. The germline V gene has CDR1 SGHNT and CDR2 YENEEA. This CDR3 has 13 residues. Trimming removed 1 base from V and 4 bases from J, with 7 bases in between. In DNA, the CDR3 is TGTGCCAGCAGCTTAGGCGACCTAGAGACCCAGTACTTC. As protein: CASSLGDLETQYF.

In its sample, this clonotype was seen many times. CDR3 amino acids: CASSHTFTGELFF. The CDR3 nucleotides read TGTGCCAGCAGCCACACCTTCACCGGGGAGCTGTTTTTT. The genes are TRBV27 and TRBJ2-2; D gene unclear. This CDR3 comprises 13 residues. CDR1 is MNHEY, CDR2 SMNVEV, per germline (reference sequence). The V end was cut by 6 bases, the J end by 4 bases, with 9 bases between.

This clonotype was seen a few times. The chain links TRBV29-1 to TRBJ2-4, with TRBD1 identical over 9 bases. CDR1 and CDR2 (germline): SQVTM, ANQGSEA. The V and J ends lost 5 bases and 10 bases, in that order; junction bases with no gene match: 9. The CDR3 has 13 residues. The CDR3 region is CSVTGTGNAIQYF. In DNA, the CDR3 is TGCAGCGTTACCGGGACAGGGAACGCAATTCAGTACTTC.

The chain has TRBV24-1 and TRBJ2-1, with 10 bases matching TRBD2. After removal of 5 bases from V and 7 bases from J, the junction contained 7 bases not matched to a gene. Germline V gene data show CDR1 as KGHDR and CDR2 as SFDVKD. The length of the CDR3 is 15 residues. The DNA of the CDR3 is TGTGCCACCAGTGCCCTAGCGGGAGTTTCTAATGAGCAGTTCTTC. Its translation is CATSALAGVSNEQFF.

The chain uses TRBV20-1 and TRBJ2-5, with a weak D call TRBD2 (6 bases). This CDR3 contains 12 residues. Germline V gene sequence: CDR1 DFQATT, CDR2 SNEGSKA (reference sequence). V dropped 3 bases and J dropped 6 bases, with 11 bases sitting between them. CDR3 in amino acids: CSASGSFQTQYF. As DNA, the CDR3 is TGCAGTGCTAGCGGGAGCTTTCAGACCCAGTACTTC.

This clonotype has only a few counts. The genes are TRBV12-3 or TRBV12-4 and TRBJ2-1; D is perhaps TRBD1 or TRBD2 (5 bases each). V dropped 6 bases and J dropped 1 base, with 13 bases sitting between them. The CDR3 runs to 15 residues. DNA of the CDR3: TGTGCCAGCAGCCCCGGGACCCAGTCCTACAATGAGCAGTTCTTC. Translation: CASSPGTQSYNEQFF.

The chain has TRBV7-2 and TRBJ2-1, with D perhaps TRBD2 (5 bases). The V gene lost 2 bases and the J gene lost 5 bases, with 16 bases spanning the gap. The germline V gene encodes CDR1 SGHTA and CDR2 FQGNSA. The CDR3 loop spans 16 amino acids. Here the CDR3 reads CASSLNGPAGDNEQFF. CDR3 nucleotides: TGTGCCAGCAGCTTAAACGGGCCGGCCGGGGACAATGAGCAGTTCTTC.

At least ten counts were recorded for this clonotype. The V gene is TRBV3-1, the J gene TRBJ2-1; 12 bases line up with TRBD2. Trimming removed 0 bases from V and 2 bases from J; junction bases left unmatched: 5. Germline CDR1 LGHDT, CDR2 YNNKEL (reference sequence). This CDR3 has 18 residues. This CDR3 reads CASSQDHGLAGTYNEQFF. DNA for the CDR3: TGTGCCAGCAGCCAAGATCATGGACTAGCGGGGACCTACAATGAGCAGTTCTTC.

The V gene is TRBV20-1, the J gene TRBJ1-6; D is perhaps TRBD1 (5 bases). This CDR3 is 16 amino acids long. CDR1 is DFQATT and CDR2 is SNEGSKA in the germline V gene (reference sequence). Trimming stripped 2 bases from V and 3 bases from J, with 14 bases between. CDR3 region: CSARPPRGVYNSPLHF. The CDR3 DNA is TGCAGTGCTAGACCCCCCCGGGGCGTCTATAATTCACCCCTCCACTTT.

The gene calls are TRBV10-2 and TRBJ2-7; 7 bases are shared with TRBD2. V lost 2 bases to trimming and J lost 4 bases; unmatched junction nucleotides: 5. Per the germline V gene, CDR1 is WSHSY and CDR2 is SAAADI. CDR3 length: 14 amino acids. CDR3 in DNA: TGCGCCAGCAGTGAGGTCGTCGGGAGGTACGAGCAGTACGTC. Translated, it gives CASSEVVGRYEQYV.